This T cell receptor (beta chain) stems from a study of blood T cell repertoires in COVID-19. Study details: COVID-19 samples from acute and convalescent phases originated in the United States, Italy and Spain.

The CDR3 covers 14 residues. Germline lookup yields CDR1 SGHNT and CDR2 YENEEA. J lost 7 bases, V lost 1 base, and 5 bases had no gene match. This clone was found once. Authors' methods: Amplification from reference gene primers served as the basis for estimated nucleated cell counts. Data came from immunoSEQ multiplex PCR; TCRdb stores just in-frame clones and leaves some out. V, J and clone size derive from that table, while D and trimming were established from the DNA sequence. The table includes roughly 170,000 clones, around nine tenths detected once. This rearrangement joins TRBV11-3 to TRBJ1-1; 8 bases line up with TRBD1. Sequencing was performed on peripheral blood. This TCR derives from a man in his forties or fifties with active or convalescent COVID-19. The CDR3 DNA is TGTGCCAGCAGCTTAGCCAGGGGGCAGGGTGAAGCTTTCTTT. This translates into CASSLARGQGEAFF.